These 22 T cell receptor beta chains share one sample of origin, sequenced in a study of blood T cell repertoires in COVID-19. Clones were sequenced by immunoSEQ multiplex PCR, and TCRdb holds only the in-frame ones, with some missing. Of 250,000 to 400,000 clones in the sample, around 88% were seen once. The sample comprised peripheral blood. The receptors shown here come from a woman aged 25-40 years with COVID-19, enrolled during active disease.

The chain links TRBV4-1 to TRBJ2-7, with 13 bases lining up with TRBD2. Germline CDR1 MGHRA, CDR2 YSYEKL. The trim removed 1 base at V and 0 bases at J, leaving 6 bases unmatched. The CDR3 is 18 amino acids. The CDR3 DNA is TGCGCCAGCAGCCAAGCACAGGGACTAGCGGGGCTCTCCTACGAGCAGTACTTC. This encodes CASSQAQGLAGLSYEQYF.

V is TRBV27 and J is TRBJ1-2, with D uncertain. In germline, CDR1 is MNHEY, CDR2 SMNVEV (reference sequence). The CDR3 covers 12 residues. V lost 8 bases and J lost 5, with 12 bases in between. The chain's CDR3 is CASGESGYGYTF. In DNA form, the CDR3 reads TGTGCCAGCGGGGAGAGTGGATATGGCTACACCTTC.

This sequence joins TRBV24-1 and TRBJ2-1; TRBD2 agrees at 7 bases. Trimming at V came to 6 bases and at J to 6 bases, leaving 10 bases not matched to a gene. The CDR3 runs 15 residues. CDR1 is KGHDR and CDR2 is SFDVKD in the germline V gene. DNA of the CDR3: TGTGCCACCAGTTCGGGAGGCGCATCCGGCAATGAGCAGTTCTTC. As protein: CATSSGGASGNEQFF.

This rearrangement joins TRBV2 to TRBJ1-1, with 10 bases identical to TRBD1. The V segment lost 5 bases and the J segment 6 bases; nucleotides outside the gene matches: 3. From germline, CDR1 is SNHLY and CDR2 FYNNEI. The CDR3 loop spans 13 amino acids. CDR3 sequence: CASSRDRGSEAFF. CDR3 bases: TGTGCCAGCAGTCGGGACAGGGGTTCTGAAGCTTTCTTT.

CDR3: CASSRPGATNYTF. The CDR3 DNA follows: TGTGCCAGCAGCCGCCCAGGGGCCACCAACTACACCTTC. The chain recombines TRBV12-3 or TRBV12-4 with TRBJ1-2; weak D call: TRBD1 (6 bases). This CDR3 spans 13 amino acids. V lost 6 bases, J lost 10 bases, and 18 bases lay in between.

The gene calls are TRBV14 and TRBJ2-1; TRBD2 aligns across 8 bases. Germline lookup yields CDR1 SGHDN and CDR2 FVKESK. CDR3 length: 20 residues. After removal of 4 bases from V and 1 base from J, the junction contained 18 bases not matched to a gene. CDR3 nucleotides: TGTGCCAGCAGCCCCGGGACTAGTAAACGGGCTTTCCCGTCCTACAATGAGCAGTTCTTC. Amino acid sequence: CASSPGTSKRAFPSYNEQFF.

The J gene is TRBJ2-2, the V gene TRBV19; perhaps TRBD2 as D (6 bases). V lost 4 bases, J lost 6 bases, and 9 bases lay in between. The CDR3 runs to 13 residues. The germline gives CDR1 LNHDA, CDR2 SQIVND (reference sequence). The CDR3 sequence: CASSTWGAGELFF. The DNA for the CDR3 is TGTGCCAGTAGTACCTGGGGGGCCGGGGAGCTGTTTTTT.

The chain couples TRBV24-1 to TRBJ2-1; 8 positions agree with TRBD2. Unmatched junction bases numbered 3, after V lost 4 bases and J lost 11 bases. CDR3 length: 12 amino acids. CDR1 KGHDR and CDR2 SFDVKD come from the germline V gene. CDR3 sequence (DNA): TGTGCCACCAGTGACTTTAGCGGGAAGCAGTTCTTC. Protein product: CATSDFSGKQFF.

V and J are TRBV9 and TRBJ2-7, with 7 bases aligning to TRBD1. V trimming: 4 bases; J trimming: 4 bases; junction bases outside the gene matches: 5. The CDR3 has 13 amino acids. Germline V gene data show CDR1 as SGDLS and CDR2 as YYNGEE. CDR3 nucleotides: TGTGCCAGCAGCAGGGGGCGCGGATACGAGCAGTACTTC. Protein: CASSRGRGYEQYF. The variable domain in full, with the rest retrieved from reference TRBV9 and TRBJ2-7, is DSGVTQTPKHLITATGQRVTLRCSPRSGDLSVYWYQQSLDQGLQFLIQYYNGEERAKGNILERFSAQQFPDLHSELNLSSLELGDSALYFCASSRGRGYEQYFGPGTRLTVT.

The rearrangement uses TRBV20-1 and TRBJ1-2, with D unclear. Germline CDR1 and CDR2: DFQATT and SNEGSKA (reference sequence). There are 11 residues in the CDR3. Deletions cut 0 bases from V and 8 bases from J, with 7 bases between. The CDR3 spells CSARDPEGYTF. The CDR3 DNA follows: TGCAGTGCTAGAGATCCGGAGGGCTACACCTTC.

The chain carries TRBV27 and TRBJ1-2; tentatively, D is TRBD1 (6 bases). Looked up from germline, CDR1 is MNHEY and CDR2 is SMNVEV (reference sequence). Deletions cut 11 bases from V and 2 bases from J, with 18 bases between. The CDR3 has 14 amino acids. The CDR3 DNA reads TGTGCCTCTCGTCGGGGGGCTGCGAACTATGGCTACACCTTC. Its protein is CASRRGAANYGYTF.

In its sample, this clone was seen once. The rearrangement links TRBV19 to TRBJ1-4; D is uncertain. From germline, CDR1 is LNHDA and CDR2 SQIVND (reference sequence). This CDR3 contains 14 residues. Trimming stripped 3 bases from V and 3 bases from J, with 8 bases between. The CDR3 DNA follows: TGTGCCAGTAGTATCCAGGCCTCTAATGAAAAACTGTTTTTT. Its protein product is CASSIQASNEKLFF. Supplemented by reference TRBV19 and TRBJ1-4, the full variable domain reads DGGITQSPKYLFRKEGQNVTLSCEQNLNHDAMYWYRQDPGQGLRLIYYSQIVNDFQKGDIAEGYSVSREKKESFPLTVTSAQKNPTAFYLCASSIQASNEKLFFGSGTQLSVL.

This rearrangement joins TRBV6-5 to TRBJ1-6; 7 nucleotides line up with TRBD1. This CDR3 has 14 residues. J gave up 7 bases and V 8 bases, and 8 bases lay outside the gene matches. Germline V gene sequence: CDR1 MNHEY, CDR2 SVGAGI. This CDR3 is CASVSGQLNSPLHF. DNA of the CDR3: TGTGCCAGCGTATCGGGACAGTTGAATTCACCCCTCCACTTT.

This clone was recorded once. The genes are TRBV5-5 and TRBJ2-7; 7 positions match TRBD1. Germline CDR1 is SGHKS and CDR2 is YYEKEE (reference sequence). The CDR3 length is 15 residues. Trimming at V came to 0 bases and at J to 6 bases, leaving 9 bases not matched to a gene. The CDR3, as DNA: TGTGCCAGCAGCTTGGACCCTTACAGGGGACGCGAGCAGTACGTC. It specifies CASSLDPYRGREQYV.

This chain joins TRBV5-4 and TRBJ2-1, with TRBD2 matching over 12 bases. Trimming at V came to 1 base and at J to 4 bases, leaving 6 bases not matched to a gene. The CDR3 spans 17 residues. Germline loops: CDR1 SGHNT, CDR2 YYREEE (reference sequence). The DNA of the CDR3 is TGTGCCAGCAGCTTGCCGCTAACTAGCGGGGGGTACAATGAGCAGTTCTTC. Translation: CASSLPLTSGGYNEQFF.

J is TRBJ2-1 and V is TRBV6-5, with 9 bases aligning to TRBD1. CDR1 is MNHEY, CDR2 SVGAGI, per germline. This CDR3 is 15 amino acids long. V dropped 7 bases and J dropped 2; count of bases not matched to a gene: 6. In DNA, the CDR3 is TGTGCCAGCACTAAGGACAGGGGTCCCTACAATGAGCAGTTCTTC. Its protein product is CASTKDRGPYNEQFF.

This chain uses TRBV10-2 with TRBJ2-3, with 7 positions matching TRBD2. The V gene's germline CDR1 is WSHSY and CDR2 SAAADI. The CDR3 has 13 amino acids. V lost 8 bases, J lost 1 base, and 3 bases stayed unmatched. The CDR3 DNA follows: TGCGCCAGCGGTACTAGCGGCACAGATACGCAGTATTTT. It specifies CASGTSGTDTQYF.

V gene TRBV4-3 combines with J gene TRBJ1-2; 12 nucleotides match TRBD1. Germline CDR1 LGHNA, CDR2 YSLEER. V was pared by 6 bases and J by 13 bases, with 9 bases of the junction left unmatched. This CDR3 is built from 13 residues. As DNA, the CDR3 is TGCGCCAGCAGGAATTCGGGACAGGGGGCATCCACCTTC. It is translated as CASRNSGQGASTF.

The V and J genes are TRBV7-2 and TRBJ2-3, with TRBD2 identical over 13 bases. CDR1 is SGHTA, CDR2 FQGNSA, per germline. The V and J ends lost 3 bases and 8 bases, in that order; junction bases with no gene match: 11. This CDR3 has 17 residues. The CDR3 coding sequence is TGTGCCAGCAGCTTCACCACAACTAGCGGGGGGGCGGGTACGCAGTATTTT. This codes for CASSFTTTSGGAGTQYF.

The genes are TRBV30 and TRBJ2-7; D is unclear. Germline CDR1 is GTSNPN and CDR2 is SVGIG (reference sequence). Between the trimmed V and J ends, which lost 6 bases and 3 bases, there was a span of 18 bases. The CDR3 contains 14 residues. The chain's CDR3 is CACTHYGSDYEQYF. The CDR3 DNA follows: TGTGCCTGCACCCACTACGGTTCGGACTACGAGCAGTACTTC.

The genes are TRBV7-2 and TRBJ2-1; 9 bases map to TRBD2. The CDR3 spans 17 residues. The V gene end was trimmed by 1 base and the J gene end by 9 bases; junction bases not matched to a gene: 13. The germline V gene has CDR1 SGHTA and CDR2 FQGNSA. CDR3 sequence: CASSLVGGGAILLEQFF. The CDR3 DNA follows: TGTGCCAGCAGCTTAGTTGGCGGGGGGGCCATTTTGCTTGAGCAGTTCTTC.

V is TRBV15 and J is TRBJ1-5; no clear D gene. Germline V gives CDR1 LNHNV, CDR2 YYDKDF (reference sequence). V was cut by 0 bases and J by 8 bases, with 17 bases left in between. This CDR3 is built from 16 residues. The CDR3 reads CATSREKGQSGEPQHF. The CDR3 region has the DNA TGTGCCACCAGCAGAGAAAAGGGCCAAAGCGGAGAGCCCCAGCATTTT.